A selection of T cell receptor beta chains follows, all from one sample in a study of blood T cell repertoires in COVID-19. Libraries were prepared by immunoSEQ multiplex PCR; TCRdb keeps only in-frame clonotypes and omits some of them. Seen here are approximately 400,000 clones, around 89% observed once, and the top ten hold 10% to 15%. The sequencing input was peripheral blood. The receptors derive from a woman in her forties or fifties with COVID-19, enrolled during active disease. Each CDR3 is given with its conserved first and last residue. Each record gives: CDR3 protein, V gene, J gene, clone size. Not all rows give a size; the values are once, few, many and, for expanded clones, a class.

CASSPHLTYEQYF	TRBV9	TRBJ2-7	-
CASTRGPDTEAFF	TRBV6-6	TRBJ1-1	-
CASSLASGGPTDTQYF	TRBV11-2	TRBJ2-3	-
CAISESVNKGATYGYTF	TRBV10-3	TRBJ1-2	-
CASGDRGTYEQYF	TRBV11-2	TRBJ2-7	few
CASSRTAGTSSSGYEQYF	TRBV9	TRBJ2-7	-
CASSSPPGGMNTEAFF	TRBV9	TRBJ1-1	-
CASMASIKLFF	TRBV2	TRBJ1-4	-
CASSLDYWTGGTEAFF	TRBV7-2	TRBJ1-1	once
CASSHTLTSGGPNTGELFF	TRBV3-1/TRBV3-2	TRBJ2-2	-
CASSIGGGGGANVLTF	TRBV19	TRBJ2-6	-
CASRATVDQPQHF	TRBV12-3/TRBV12-4	TRBJ1-5	many
CASSSTAESQYF	TRBV5-1	TRBJ2-5	-
CAISDHLGTGESSSGANVLTF	TRBV10-3	TRBJ2-6	-
CASSVGGVNQPQHF	TRBV9	TRBJ1-5	once
CASSQALAGGTGELFF	TRBV4-1	TRBJ2-2	-
CASSLVLRAAGELFF	TRBV5-1	TRBJ2-2	-
CASSIDPYGGNGYTF	TRBV19	TRBJ1-2	-
CASSSRQGELADEQFF	TRBV6-2/TRBV6-3	TRBJ2-1	-
CASADAENTEAFF	TRBV2	TRBJ1-1	-
CASSLGATDTQYF	TRBV7-8	TRBJ2-3	-
CASSQGTSGTGELFF	TRBV3-1/TRBV3-2	TRBJ2-2	-
CASSETGSQPQHF	TRBV2	TRBJ1-5	-
CSVGEGHEQFF	TRBV29-1	TRBJ2-1	few
CASSPRTGLGSPLHF	TRBV5-1	TRBJ1-6	-
CASSREGEQYF	TRBV5-6	TRBJ2-7	-
CASSEAGGPGYF	TRBV6-1	TRBJ2-3	-
CASSDSAGRQAFF	TRBV6-4	TRBJ1-1	-
CATSDSGGGSTDTQYF	TRBV24-1	TRBJ2-3	-
CASSVSGDSYEQYF	TRBV10-1	TRBJ2-7	-
CASSEGTMNYGYTF	TRBV6-1	TRBJ1-2	-